Included here is one T cell receptor (beta chain) sequence, with context. What it binds is not known. This CDR3 contains 17 residues. V was pared by 5 bases and J by 4 bases, with 23 bases between. CDR1 and CDR2 from the germline V gene are SGHTA and FQGNSA. The data are from a study of vaccination effects on CD4 cells after COVID-19. The overall study: A couple of convalescent patients were sampled 16 days and one week before vaccination. General study findings and limits: There was marked clonal contraction among infection- and vaccine-induced clones late after vaccination.

After expansion with viral peptide pools in the ViraFEST assay, antigen-specific CD4+ T cells were sequenced. Following 10 days of culture, CD4+ T cells were isolated. This person's SARS-CoV-2 infection, confirmed by PCR, occurred between March and December 2020. Cultivation was performed at 1.5 million to 2.5 million PBMC per well with about 9.6 IU/ml IL-2 and 10 ug/ml peptides added. Days 3 and 7 saw half the medium replaced with IL-2 medium. Clones were sequenced by immunoSEQ multiplex PCR, and TCRdb holds only the in-frame ones, with some missing. This repertoire shows tens of thousands of clones, around 73% found once; its top ten account for 30% to 40%.

The source of this sequence is a human donor who had a prior SARS-CoV-2 infection. This material consisted of CD4+ T cells from PBMCs cultured with a peptide pool, taken before COVID-19 vaccination. V gene TRBV7-2 combines with J gene TRBJ2-5; D possibly corresponds to TRBD2 (6 bases). The CDR3 sequence is CASSANGGPGLAETQYF. CDR3 sequence (DNA): TGTGCCAGCAGCGCTAACGGGGGTCCAGGGCTAGCAGAGACCCAGTACTTC. The full variable domain, with the rest looked up from reference TRBV7-2 and TRBJ2-5, is GAGVSQSPSNKVTEKGKDVELRCDPISGHTALYWYRQSLGQGLEFLIYFQGNSAPDKSGLPSDRFSAERTGGSVSTLTIQRTQQEDSAVYLCASSANGGPGLAETQYFGPGTRLLVL.